This is a list of T cell receptor beta chains from one sample in a study of radiotherapy plus CTLA-4 blockade in lung cancer. Data came from immunoSEQ multiplex PCR; TCRdb stores just in-frame clones and leaves some out. The data hold around 56,000 clones, with 70% to 85% observed a single time. The starting material was peripheral blood, obtained from a patient treated with radiotherapy plus ipilimumab. The receptors here all came from a human donor with non-small cell lung cancer who had a complete response to radiotherapy plus ipilimumab. Both conserved end residues are part of each CDR3. The D gene is left open where the match is weak. The size of a clone is reported for some rows only, either as once, few or many, or as a class for expanded clones.

J gene: TRBJ2-7
clone size: .
V gene: TRBV10-1
D gene: TRBD1
CDR3 protein: CATPIQGANEQYF
CDR3 DNA: TGCGCCACCCCGATCCAGGGGGCAAACGAGCAGTACTTC

J gene: TRBJ2-7
clone size: .
V gene: TRBV7-9
D gene: .
CDR3 protein: CASSLTISVYEQYF
CDR3 DNA: TGTGCCAGCAGCTTAACCATCTCGGTCTACGAGCAGTACTTC

J gene: TRBJ1-5
clone size: .
V gene: TRBV4-1
D gene: TRBD1
CDR3 protein: CASSQTPGQGGQPQHF
CDR3 DNA: TGCGCCAGCAGCCAAACTCCGGGACAGGGAGGCCAGCCCCAGCATTTT

J gene: TRBJ1-4
clone size: .
V gene: TRBV9
D gene: TRBD1
CDR3 protein: CASSVGDRATNEKLFF
CDR3 DNA: TGTGCCAGCAGCGTAGGGGACAGGGCAACTAATGAAAAACTGTTTTTT

J gene: TRBJ2-5
clone size: .
V gene: TRBV4-1
D gene: .
CDR3 protein: CASSQQTGGETQYF
CDR3 DNA: TGCGCCAGCAGCCAACAGACAGGTGGGGAGACCCAGTACTTC

J gene: TRBJ2-6
clone size: .
V gene: TRBV5-1
D gene: .
CDR3 protein: CASGPVLSQGPGANVLTF
CDR3 DNA: TGCGCCAGCGGCCCGGTACTGAGTCAGGGGCCTGGGGCCAACGTCCTGACTTTC

J gene: TRBJ1-2
clone size: .
V gene: TRBV29-1
D gene: TRBD1
CDR3 protein: CSVALGQGDGYTF
CDR3 DNA: TGCAGCGTTGCCCTAGGACAGGGGGATGGCTACACCTTC

J gene: TRBJ1-6
clone size: .
V gene: TRBV25-1
D gene: TRBD1
CDR3 protein: CASSETGGPNSPLHF
CDR3 DNA: TGTGCCAGCAGTGAGACAGGGGGCCCTAATTCACCCCTCCACTTT

J gene: TRBJ1-5
clone size: .
V gene: TRBV18
D gene: .
CDR3 protein: CASSPDRNQPQHF
CDR3 DNA: TGTGCCAGCTCACCCGACAGAAATCAGCCCCAGCATTTT

J gene: TRBJ2-7
clone size: .
V gene: TRBV6-4
D gene: TRBD1
CDR3 protein: CASSAEQGAAYEQYF
CDR3 DNA: TGTGCCAGCAGTGCGGAGCAGGGGGCGGCCTACGAGCAGTACTTC

J gene: TRBJ2-6
clone size: .
V gene: TRBV15
D gene: .
CDR3 protein: CATSRDRNRVTSGANVLTF
CDR3 DNA: TGTGCCACCAGCAGAGATAGGAACAGGGTTACCTCTGGGGCCAACGTCCTGACTTTC

J gene: TRBJ1-2
clone size: .
V gene: TRBV29-1
D gene: .
CDR3 protein: CSLREGDYGYTF
CDR3 DNA: TGCAGCCTCCGTGAGGGCGACTATGGCTACACCTTC

J gene: TRBJ1-6
clone size: few
V gene: TRBV5-4
D gene: .
CDR3 protein: CASSLLEGNSPLHF
CDR3 DNA: TGTGCCAGCAGCCTTTTGGAGGGAAACTCACCCCTCCACTTT

J gene: TRBJ1-4
clone size: few
V gene: TRBV19
D gene: .
CDR3 protein: CASSMAQGATNEKLFF
CDR3 DNA: TGTGCCAGTAGTATGGCGCAGGGTGCAACTAATGAAAAACTGTTTTTT

J gene: TRBJ1-1
clone size: .
V gene: TRBV29-1
D gene: TRBD1
CDR3 protein: CSVRDSEAFF
CDR3 DNA: TGCAGCGTCCGGGACAGCGAAGCTTTCTTT

J gene: TRBJ1-4
clone size: .
V gene: TRBV19
D gene: TRBD1
CDR3 protein: CASSGRTGGGSEKLFF
CDR3 DNA: TGTGCCAGTAGTGGGAGGACAGGGGGCGGAAGTGAAAAACTGTTTTTT

J gene: TRBJ1-2
clone size: .
V gene: TRBV4-3
D gene: TRBD1
CDR3 protein: CASSQDTGQTYGYTF
CDR3 DNA: TGCGCCAGCAGCCAAGATACGGGACAGACGTATGGCTACACCTTC

J gene: TRBJ1-1
clone size: .
V gene: TRBV30
D gene: .
CDR3 protein: CAWSPDPGTEAFF
CDR3 DNA: TGTGCCTGGAGTCCCGACCCGGGGACTGAAGCTTTCTTT

J gene: TRBJ1-5
clone size: .
V gene: TRBV6-5
D gene: TRBD1
CDR3 protein: CASSADRGNQPQHF
CDR3 DNA: TGTGCCAGCAGCGCCGACAGGGGGAATCAGCCCCAGCATTTT

J gene: TRBJ1-6
clone size: .
V gene: TRBV27
D gene: .
CDR3 protein: CASRPTGRSSPLHF
CDR3 DNA: TGTGCCAGCAGACCGACTGGCAGAAGTTCACCCCTCCACTTT

J gene: TRBJ2-5
clone size: .
V gene: TRBV5-4
D gene: .
CDR3 protein: CASSSRGQLETQYF
CDR3 DNA: TGTGCCAGCAGCTCACGTGGACAGCTAGAGACCCAGTACTTC

J gene: TRBJ2-7
clone size: .
V gene: TRBV5-4
D gene: .
CDR3 protein: CASSRSQLPYEQYF
CDR3 DNA: TGTGCCAGCAGCCGTTCGCAGTTACCCTACGAGCAGTACTTC